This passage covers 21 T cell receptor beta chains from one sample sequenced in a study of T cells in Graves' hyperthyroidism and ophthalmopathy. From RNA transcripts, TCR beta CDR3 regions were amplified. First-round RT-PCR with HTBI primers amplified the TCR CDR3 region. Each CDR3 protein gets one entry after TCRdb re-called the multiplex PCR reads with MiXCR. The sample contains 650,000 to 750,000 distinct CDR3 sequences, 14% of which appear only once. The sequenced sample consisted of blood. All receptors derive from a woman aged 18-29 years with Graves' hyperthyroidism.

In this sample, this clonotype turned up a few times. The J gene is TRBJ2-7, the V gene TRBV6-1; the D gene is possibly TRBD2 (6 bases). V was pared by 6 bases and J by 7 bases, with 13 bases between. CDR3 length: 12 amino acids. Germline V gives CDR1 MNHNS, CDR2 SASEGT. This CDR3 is CASRQGGREQYF. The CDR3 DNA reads TGTGCCAGCAGGCAGGGAGGAAGGGAGCAGTACTTC.

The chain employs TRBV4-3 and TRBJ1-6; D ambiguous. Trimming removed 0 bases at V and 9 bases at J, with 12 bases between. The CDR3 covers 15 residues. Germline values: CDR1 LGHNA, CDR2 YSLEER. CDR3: CASSQEDGVSSPLHF. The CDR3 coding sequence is TGCGCCAGCAGCCAAGAGGACGGTGTAAGTTCACCCCTCCACTTT.

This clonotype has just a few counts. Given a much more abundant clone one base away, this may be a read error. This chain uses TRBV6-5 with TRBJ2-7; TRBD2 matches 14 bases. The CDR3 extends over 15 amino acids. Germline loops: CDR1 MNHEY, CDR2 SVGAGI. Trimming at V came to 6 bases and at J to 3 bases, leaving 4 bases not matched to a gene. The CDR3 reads CASRLGTSGSYEQYF. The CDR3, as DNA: TGTGCCAGCAGACTCGGGACTAGCGGGAGCTACGAGCAGTACTTC.

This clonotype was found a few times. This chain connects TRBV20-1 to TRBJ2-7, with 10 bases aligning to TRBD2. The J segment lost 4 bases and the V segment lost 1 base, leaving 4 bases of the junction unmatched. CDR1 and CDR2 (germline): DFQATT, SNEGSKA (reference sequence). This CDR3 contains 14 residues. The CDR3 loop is CSARVSSGRYEQYF. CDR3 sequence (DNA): TGCAGTGCTAGAGTTTCTAGCGGGAGATACGAGCAGTACTTC.

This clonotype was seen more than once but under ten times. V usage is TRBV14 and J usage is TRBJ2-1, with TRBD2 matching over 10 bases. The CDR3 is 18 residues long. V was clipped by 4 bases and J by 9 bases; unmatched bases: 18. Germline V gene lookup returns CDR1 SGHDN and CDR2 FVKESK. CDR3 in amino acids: CASSPPLGTSARLGEQFF. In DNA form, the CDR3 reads TGTGCCAGCAGCCCTCCCCTCGGGACTAGCGCAAGGTTGGGTGAGCAGTTCTTC.

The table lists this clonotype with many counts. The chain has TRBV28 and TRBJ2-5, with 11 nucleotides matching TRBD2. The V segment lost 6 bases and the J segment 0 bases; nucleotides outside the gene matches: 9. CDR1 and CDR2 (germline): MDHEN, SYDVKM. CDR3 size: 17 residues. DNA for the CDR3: TGTGCCAGCAGCCCGACTGGGACTAGCGGATACCAAGAGACCCAGTACTTC. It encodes CASSPTGTSGYQETQYF.

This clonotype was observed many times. This CDR3 is CASSTEGTDAAEQYF. The CDR3 nucleotides read TGTGCCAGCAGCACAGAGGGCACAGATGCGGCCGAGCAGTACTTC. The J gene is TRBJ2-7, the V gene TRBV7-8, with D possibly TRBD2 on 5 matching bases. Looked up from germline, CDR1 is SGHVS and CDR2 is FQNEAQ. This CDR3 is 15 amino acids long. The V end lost 5 bases, the J end lost 6 bases, and 20 bases lay between the germline ends.

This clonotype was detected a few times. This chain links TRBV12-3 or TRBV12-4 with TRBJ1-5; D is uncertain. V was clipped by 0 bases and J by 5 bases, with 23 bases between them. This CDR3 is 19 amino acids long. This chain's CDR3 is CASSLAAGPDFTGYQPQHF. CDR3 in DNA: TGTGCCAGCAGTTTAGCGGCGGGCCCGGACTTCACGGGCTATCAGCCCCAGCATTTT.

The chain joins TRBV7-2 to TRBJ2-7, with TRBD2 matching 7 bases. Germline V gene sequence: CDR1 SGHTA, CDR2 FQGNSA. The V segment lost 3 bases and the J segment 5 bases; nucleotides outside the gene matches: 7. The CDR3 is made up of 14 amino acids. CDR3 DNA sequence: TGTGCCAGCAGCTTGGGACTATTAAATGACGAGCAGTACTTC. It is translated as CASSLGLLNDEQYF.

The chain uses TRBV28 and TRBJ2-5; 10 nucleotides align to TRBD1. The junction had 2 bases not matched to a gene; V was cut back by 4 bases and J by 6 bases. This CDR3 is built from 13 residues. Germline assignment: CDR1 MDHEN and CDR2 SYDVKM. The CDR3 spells CASSWDRGQTQYF. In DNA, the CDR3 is TGTGCCAGCAGTTGGGACAGGGGACAGACCCAGTACTTC.

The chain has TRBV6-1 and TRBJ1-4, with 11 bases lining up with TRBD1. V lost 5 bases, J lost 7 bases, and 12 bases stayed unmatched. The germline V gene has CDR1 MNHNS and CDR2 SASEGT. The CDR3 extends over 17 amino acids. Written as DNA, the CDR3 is TGTGCCAGCAGTACATCCGGGACAGGGGGTCGAGGTGAAAAACTGTTTTTT. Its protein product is CASSTSGTGGRGEKLFF.

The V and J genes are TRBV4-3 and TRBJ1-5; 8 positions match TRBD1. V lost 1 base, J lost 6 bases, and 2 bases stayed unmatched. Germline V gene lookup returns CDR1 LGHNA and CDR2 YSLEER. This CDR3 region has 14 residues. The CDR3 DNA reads TGCGCCAGCAGCCAAGGGACAGGGCCTCAGCCCCAGCATTTT. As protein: CASSQGTGPQPQHF.

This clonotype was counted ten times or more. The CDR3 nucleotides are TGTGCCAGCAGAGCCGGGACAGAAATCACGCCCCAGCATTTT. Its protein product is CASRAGTEITPQHF. The chain uses TRBV6-1 and TRBJ1-5, with TRBD1 matching 7 bases. V gave up 6 bases and J gave up 9 bases; unmatched junction bases: 11. This CDR3 has 14 amino acids. Germline V gene data show CDR1 as MNHNS and CDR2 as SASEGT.

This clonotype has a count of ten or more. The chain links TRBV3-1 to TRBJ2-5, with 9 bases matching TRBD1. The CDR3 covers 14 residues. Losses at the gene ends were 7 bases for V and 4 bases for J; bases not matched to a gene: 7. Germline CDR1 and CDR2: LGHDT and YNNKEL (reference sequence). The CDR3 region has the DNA TGTGCCAGCATCAGAGGGACAGGGAGAGAGACCCAGTACTTC. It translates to CASIRGTGRETQYF.

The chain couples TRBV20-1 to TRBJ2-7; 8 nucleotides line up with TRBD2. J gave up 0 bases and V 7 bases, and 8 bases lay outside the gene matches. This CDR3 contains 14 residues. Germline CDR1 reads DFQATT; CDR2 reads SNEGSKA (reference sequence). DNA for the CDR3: TGCAGTGTCCTAGTCGGGAGGGCCTCCTACGAGCAGTACTTC. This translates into CSVLVGRASYEQYF.

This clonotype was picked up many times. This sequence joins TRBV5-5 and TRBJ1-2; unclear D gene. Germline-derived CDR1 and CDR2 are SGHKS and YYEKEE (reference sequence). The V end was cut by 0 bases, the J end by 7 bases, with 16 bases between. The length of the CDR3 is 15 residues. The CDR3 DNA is TGTGCCAGCAGCTTGGGGGCCAGTATGGTGCGTGGCTACACCTTC. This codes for CASSLGASMVRGYTF.

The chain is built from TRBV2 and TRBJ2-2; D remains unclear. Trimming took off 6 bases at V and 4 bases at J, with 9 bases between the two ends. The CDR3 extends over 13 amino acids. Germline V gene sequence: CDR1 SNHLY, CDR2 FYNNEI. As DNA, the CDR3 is TGTGCCAGCAGCTACCACCCCACCGGGGAGCTGTTTTTT. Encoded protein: CASSYHPTGELFF.

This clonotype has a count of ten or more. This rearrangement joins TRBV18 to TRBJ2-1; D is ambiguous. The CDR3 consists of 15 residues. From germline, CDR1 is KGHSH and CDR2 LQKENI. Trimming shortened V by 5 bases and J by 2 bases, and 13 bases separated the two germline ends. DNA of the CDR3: TGTGCCAGCTCAAATCTCCAAGAAACCTACAATGAGCAGTTCTTC. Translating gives CASSNLQETYNEQFF.

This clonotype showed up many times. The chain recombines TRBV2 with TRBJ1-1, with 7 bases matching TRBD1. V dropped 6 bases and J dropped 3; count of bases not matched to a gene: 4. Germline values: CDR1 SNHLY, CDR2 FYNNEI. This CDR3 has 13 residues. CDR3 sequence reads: CASSLQGYTEAFF. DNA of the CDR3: TGTGCCAGCAGCTTACAGGGGTACACTGAAGCTTTCTTT.

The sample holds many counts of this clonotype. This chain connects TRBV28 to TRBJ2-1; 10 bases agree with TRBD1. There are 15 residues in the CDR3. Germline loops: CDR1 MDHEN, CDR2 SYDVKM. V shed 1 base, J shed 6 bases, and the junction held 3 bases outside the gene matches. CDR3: CASSLSWTGGNEQFF. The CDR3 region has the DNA TGTGCCAGCAGTTTATCCTGGACAGGGGGCAATGAGCAGTTCTTC.

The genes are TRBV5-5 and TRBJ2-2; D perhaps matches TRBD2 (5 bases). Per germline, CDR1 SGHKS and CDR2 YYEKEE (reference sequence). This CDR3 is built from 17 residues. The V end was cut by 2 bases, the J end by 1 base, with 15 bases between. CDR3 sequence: CASSFRGSSRNTGELFF. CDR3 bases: TGTGCCAGCAGCTTCCGGGGTTCCTCGAGGAACACCGGGGAGCTGTTTTTT.